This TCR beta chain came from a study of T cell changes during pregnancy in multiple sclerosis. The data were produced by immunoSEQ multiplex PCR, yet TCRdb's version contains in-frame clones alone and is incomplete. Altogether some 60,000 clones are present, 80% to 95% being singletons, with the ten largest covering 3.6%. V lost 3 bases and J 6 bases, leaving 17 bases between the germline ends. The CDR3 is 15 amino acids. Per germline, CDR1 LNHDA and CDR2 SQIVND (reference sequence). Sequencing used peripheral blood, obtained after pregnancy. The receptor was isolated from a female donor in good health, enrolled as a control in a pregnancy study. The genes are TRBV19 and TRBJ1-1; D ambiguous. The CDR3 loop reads CASSIFRGYAAEAFF. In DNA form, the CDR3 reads TGTGCCAGTAGTATTTTTCGGGGTTACGCTGCTGAAGCTTTCTTT. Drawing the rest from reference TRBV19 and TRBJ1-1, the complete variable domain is DGGITQSPKYLFRKEGQNVTLSCEQNLNHDAMYWYRQDPGQGLRLIYYSQIVNDFQKGDIAEGYSVSREKKESFPLTVTSAQKNPTAFYLCASSIFRGYAAEAFFGQGTRLTVV.